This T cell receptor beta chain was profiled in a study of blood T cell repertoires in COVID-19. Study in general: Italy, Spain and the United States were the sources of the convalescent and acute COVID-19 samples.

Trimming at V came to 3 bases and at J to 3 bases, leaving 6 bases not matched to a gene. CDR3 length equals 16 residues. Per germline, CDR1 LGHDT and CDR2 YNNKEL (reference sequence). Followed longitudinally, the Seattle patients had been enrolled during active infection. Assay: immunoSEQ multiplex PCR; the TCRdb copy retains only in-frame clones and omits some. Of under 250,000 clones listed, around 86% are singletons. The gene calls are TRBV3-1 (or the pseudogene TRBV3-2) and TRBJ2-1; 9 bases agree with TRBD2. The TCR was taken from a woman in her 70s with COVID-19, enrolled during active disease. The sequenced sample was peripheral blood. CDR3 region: CASSHSGLASYNEQFF. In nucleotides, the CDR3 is TGTGCCAGCAGCCATTCCGGACTAGCGAGCTACAATGAGCAGTTCTTC.